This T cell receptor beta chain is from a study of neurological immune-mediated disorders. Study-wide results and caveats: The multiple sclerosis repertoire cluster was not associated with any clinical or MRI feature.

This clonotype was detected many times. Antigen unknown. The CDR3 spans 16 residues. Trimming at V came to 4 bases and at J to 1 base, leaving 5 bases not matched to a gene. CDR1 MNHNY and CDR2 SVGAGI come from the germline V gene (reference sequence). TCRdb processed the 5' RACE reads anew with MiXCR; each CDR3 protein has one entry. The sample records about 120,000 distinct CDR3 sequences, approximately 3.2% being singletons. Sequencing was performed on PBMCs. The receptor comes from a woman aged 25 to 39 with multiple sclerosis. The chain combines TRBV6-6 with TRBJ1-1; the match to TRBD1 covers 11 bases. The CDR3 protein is CASSWDRGNANTEAFF. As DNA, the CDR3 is TGTGCCAGCAGTTGGGACAGGGGGAACGCGAACACTGAAGCTTTCTTT.